This T cell receptor (beta chain) is drawn from a study of long-term antiretroviral therapy in people with HIV. For each donor, at least one pre-ART and at least two post-ART PBMC samples were available. General study findings and limits: Across all time points, the repertoire was dominated by clones that expanded before ART. Blood dating 2004 to 2017 may reflect older ART regimens.

Trimming took off 3 bases at V and 2 bases at J, with 11 bases between the two ends. This CDR3 spans 15 amino acids. Looked up from germline, CDR1 is GTSNPN and CDR2 is SVGIG (reference sequence). A v3.0 immunoSEQ assay was performed at survey level. Each sample had sequencing targeting about 40,000-55,000 T-cell genomes. Sequencing was performed with immunoSEQ multiplex PCR; in TCRdb, only in-frame clones are kept and a portion is missing. Here the sample spans 25,000 to 35,000 clones, nearly 95% being singletons. Concerning this clone: Antigen unknown.

This chain joins TRBV30 and TRBJ1-6; D might be TRBD1 (5 bases). The source of this sequence is a woman aged 40 to 49 with HIV. The input for sequencing was unsorted PBMCs, taken approximately 6.3 years after starting antiretroviral therapy. The CDR3 bases are TGTGCCTGGAGGCCCCAGGGCACCTATAATTCACCCCTCCACTTT. It is translated as CAWRPQGTYNSPLHF.